The clone carrying this TCR beta chain showed up just a few times. Trimming removed 2 bases at V and 2 bases at J, with 19 bases between. Germline V gene data show CDR1 as MRHNA and CDR2 as SNTAGT. This CDR3 has 17 residues. RNA in amounts of about 0.45 to 1 ug was reverse transcribed with random hexamers. Using its own MiXCR run on the immunoSEQ multiplex PCR reads, TCRdb lists one record per CDR3 protein. The data contain under 200,000 distinct CDR3 sequences, 90% to 95% of them singletons. Patients with Susac syndrome fulfilled recently defined diagnostic criteria for definite or probable disease. The sample comes from a study of CD8 T cells in Susac syndrome.

The genes are TRBV6-4 and TRBJ2-7; no firm D call. The TCR was taken from a human donor with Susac syndrome. Sequenced material: CD4+ T cells from PBMCs. The CDR3 nucleotides read TGTGCCAGCAGTGACCCACCTCTTCTAACCAACACCTACGAGCAGTACTTC. Its protein product is CASSDPPLLTNTYEQYF.